Below, one T cell receptor beta chain is given with its context. The record originates from a study of blood T cell repertoires in COVID-19. Overall study: Acute-phase and convalescent COVID-19 samples originated in the United States, Italy and Spain.

The ends were cut back, 9 bases at V and 2 bases at J, with 13 bases in the middle. The length of the CDR3 is 14 residues. Per the germline V gene, CDR1 is MNHEY and CDR2 is SVGAGI. Some clones are missing from TCRdb's copy, which holds only in-frame ones; the method was immunoSEQ multiplex PCR. The sample includes 200,000 to 250,000 clones, more than 75% of them seen just once. This receptor was taken from a woman aged 50 to 60 who had recovered from COVID-19. Sequenced material: PBMCs or T cells enriched from blood (not recorded which). This rearrangement joins TRBV6-5 to TRBJ1-4; no clear D. The CDR3 nucleotides read TGTGCCAGTATGGCGGGGAGGACTAATGAAAAACTGTTTTTT. Translated, it gives CASMAGRTNEKLFF.